The 13 T cell receptor beta chains listed next were all sequenced from one sample in a study of monozygotic twins with cystic fibrosis. Clones were sequenced by immunoSEQ multiplex PCR, and TCRdb holds only the in-frame ones, with some missing. The repertoire holds about 36,000 clones, with 84% as singletons. Material for sequencing was blood. Receptor source: a girl aged 2 to 10 with cystic fibrosis.

This clone was picked up a small number of times. V is TRBV29-1 and J is TRBJ1-2, with 9 bases that match TRBD1. Germline V CDR1 and CDR2: SQVTM, ANQGSEA. V lost 6 bases to trimming and J lost 0 bases; unmatched junction nucleotides: 2. CDR3 length: 13 residues. Here the CDR3 DNA reads TGCAGCGTGGGACAGGGTTCTAACTATGGCTACACCTTC. Its translation: CSVGQGSNYGYTF. The complete variable domain, with remaining parts taken from reference TRBV29-1 and TRBJ1-2, reads SAVISQKPSRDICQRGTSLTIQCQVDSQVTMMFWYRQQPGQSLTLIATANQGSEATYESGFVIDKFPISRPNLTFSTLTVSNMSPEDSSIYLCSVGQGSNYGYTFGSGTRLTVV.

Concerning this clone itself: Additional DNA sequences in this sample encode the identical CDR3. The chain links TRBV30 to TRBJ1-3; no reliable D call. CDR3 length: 11 amino acids. Germline V gives CDR1 GTSNPN, CDR2 SVGIG (reference sequence). V lost 2 bases and J 7 bases, leaving 6 bases between the germline ends. CDR3 in amino acids: CAWSFGNTIYF. CDR3 sequence (DNA): TGTGCCTGGAGTTTTGGGAACACCATATATTTT.

This clone was recorded once. The chain recombines TRBV10-3 with TRBJ1-6; tentatively, D is TRBD1 (6 bases). CDR1 ENHRY and CDR2 SYGVKD come from the germline V gene. This CDR3 is built from 15 residues. Deletions cut 2 bases from V and 7 bases from J, with 12 bases between. The CDR3 region is CAISEKTGSNSPLHF. As DNA, the CDR3 is TGTGCCATCAGTGAGAAGACAGGCTCGAATTCACCCCTCCACTTT.

This clone was observed a single time. V gene TRBV5-6 combines with J gene TRBJ2-7; tentative D call: TRBD1 (6 bases). V lost 1 base, J lost 4 bases, and 12 bases lay in between. The CDR3 contains 14 residues. Germline V gene sequence: CDR1 SGHDT, CDR2 YYEEEE. CDR3 protein: CASSLLQGTYEQYF. The CDR3 DNA reads TGTGCCAGCAGCTTGCTTCAGGGGACATACGAGCAGTACTTC.

The V gene is TRBV6-5, the J gene TRBJ2-7; TRBD2 is a possible D gene (5 bases). The CDR3 sequence is 11 residues long. The V gene lost 10 bases and the J gene lost 10 bases, with 17 bases spanning the gap. Germline-derived CDR1 and CDR2 are MNHEY and SVGAGI. The CDR3 loop reads CAIKNGNSQYF. The CDR3 DNA is TGTGCCATCAAAAACGGGAATTCACAGTACTTC.

The chain couples TRBV11-2 to TRBJ2-5; tentative D call: TRBD2 (6 bases). Trimming pared 6 bases from V and 1 base from J, leaving 9 bases between. Germline-derived CDR1 and CDR2 are SGHAT and FQNNGV. This CDR3 spans 13 amino acids. The CDR3 spells CASSGGIQETQYF. CDR3 sequence (DNA): TGTGCCAGCAGTGGGGGGATCCAAGAGACCCAGTACTTC.

The chain carries TRBV6-1 and TRBJ1-2; possibly TRBD1 for D (5 bases). The CDR3 runs 13 residues. CDR1 is MNHNS, CDR2 SASEGT, per germline. With 7 bases removed from V and 4 bases from J, the gap between germline ends came to 13 bases. CDR3 in amino acids: CASTPQDIYGYTF. DNA for the CDR3: TGTGCCAGCACTCCACAGGATATCTATGGCTACACCTTC.

The chain links TRBV14 to TRBJ1-1; D is unclear. V lost 1 base, J lost 0 bases, and 9 bases lay in between. This CDR3 region has 15 residues. CDR1 is SGHDN and CDR2 is FVKESK in the germline V gene. The CDR3 reads CASSQVRQMNTEAFF. The CDR3 DNA is TGTGCCAGCAGCCAAGTGCGGCAGATGAACACTGAAGCTTTCTTT.

This chain links TRBV18 with TRBJ2-3; TRBD1 is a possible D gene (6 bases). Germline assignment: CDR1 KGHSH and CDR2 LQKENI. The CDR3 is 16 residues long. V lost 3 bases and J lost 2, with 15 bases in between. The DNA of the CDR3 is TGTGCCAGCTCACCTCGATGGGACACCTCCACAGATACGCAGTATTTT. Translating it yields CASSPRWDTSTDTQYF. Full variable domain (outside the CDR3, taken from reference TRBV18 and TRBJ2-3): NAGVMQNPRHLVRRRGQEARLRCSPMKGHSHVYWYRQLPEEGLKFMVYLQKENIIDESGMPKERFSAEFPKEGPSILRIQQVVRGDSAAYFCASSPRWDTSTDTQYFGPGTRLTVL.

The chain links TRBV7-6 to TRBJ2-6; D is possibly TRBD1 or TRBD2 (5 bases each). Germline CDR1 reads SGHVS; CDR2 reads FNYEAQ. V lost 5 bases to trimming and J lost 5 bases, with 19 bases between them. This CDR3 comprises 17 residues. In DNA form, the CDR3 reads TGTGCCAGCAGCCCCGGCCAGGGAGCTGTAAGGGCCAACGTCCTGACTTTC. Residues: CASSPGQGAVRANVLTF.

The chain recombines TRBV25-1 with TRBJ1-1; D not resolved. The CDR3 consists of 14 residues. Germline V gene lookup returns CDR1 MGHDK and CDR2 SYGVNS. V was cut by 0 bases and J by 1 base, with 6 bases left in between. CDR3 amino acids: CASSEYAANTEAFF. CDR3 nucleotides: TGTGCCAGCAGTGAATATGCTGCGAACACTGAAGCTTTCTTT.

This sequence joins TRBV9 and TRBJ1-2; no clear D. Germline CDR1 is SGDLS and CDR2 is YYNGEE. V was trimmed by 4 bases and J by 8 bases, leaving 15 bases between them. The CDR3 extends over 13 amino acids. The CDR3 region is CASSPRMGSGYTF. In DNA form, the CDR3 reads TGTGCCAGCAGCCCCAGGATGGGGAGCGGCTACACCTTC.

The chain links TRBV9 to TRBJ2-5, with D perhaps TRBD2 (6 bases). Trimming removed 0 bases from V and 7 bases from J, with 16 bases in between. The V gene's germline CDR1 is SGDLS and CDR2 YYNGEE. The CDR3 is made up of 15 amino acids. The CDR3: CASSVARTGVGTQYF. For the CDR3, the DNA is TGTGCCAGCAGCGTAGCCCGGACGGGGGTGGGGACCCAGTACTTC.